This T cell receptor (beta chain) was documented in a study of cytomegalovirus exposure and HLA in healthy donors listed by TCRdb under 2017. Looking at the study overall: An earlier analysis of more than 550 of the donors reported under 300 Gb of sequence data and around 110 million unique TCR beta sequences obtained from 180 million or so T cells. About 320 gigabases of sequencing data and 78 million or so unique TCR sequences were included in an early release covering about 700 HLA-typed donors. Of the approximately 400 genotyped donors, over 65% fell in the genetic ancestry cluster associated with self-reported Caucasian donors. The study was designed to test whether signatures of past pathogen exposure could be identified by cataloging public T cell receptors. The study profiled the T cell repertoires of about 640 subjects by immunosequencing and related them to cytomegalovirus serostatus. A separate validation cohort of over 95 different subjects was used in addition to the approximately 610-subject first cohort. To predict cytomegalovirus infection status, the study brought together high-throughput TCR immunosequencing, statistical association of individual TCRs with disease status, and machine learning. To study patterns of TCR occurrence, a later analysis re-analyzed previously published TCR beta repertoires from 650 to 750 donors and added high-resolution HLA genotyping. In the later analysis, no new phenotypic data were used to find candidate immune exposures; instead, reliance was placed on TCR beta sequences and their occurrence across donors. In an earlier analysis of several hundred of the donors, high-throughput TCR beta sequencing was used to judge whether each TCR beta V gene segment behaved as functional or pseudogenic. Donor age, sex, ethnicity and CMV serostatus were collected together with the repertoire data. A later genetic analysis took genome-wide SNP genotypes for about three fifths of the roughly 670 donors and used that subset as a discovery cohort. All discovery cohort repertoires had been generated on a single sequencing platform. Class I and class II HLA loci were covered by the typing at four-digit resolution. Typing coverage varied by locus: roughly 629-640 donors for A, B, C, DRB1 and DQB1; approximately 500 for DQA1; 600 to 610 for DPA1; 450 to 480 for DPB1. Four or five DR-DQ haplotypes were handled as single units for association and clustering because linkage in the cohort was strong. Across about 370 genotyped donors of the cohort, an average of about 240,000 unique TCR beta nucleotide sequences per donor were sequenced, and approximately 17% of those sequences were non-productive. The full study reports these points: Several of the top co-occurrence clusters appeared to be linked to parvovirus B19, influenza, CMV and Epstein-Barr virus, according to a later analysis. An association between a missense DCLRE1C variant and V-gene and J-gene trimming of TCR beta chains was found in a later genetic analysis and replicated in an independent cohort. Across donors, most TCR sequences were observed very rarely, whereas some public TCRs were present in many individuals. In both the original and validation cohorts, the classifier was reported to diagnose cytomegalovirus status with high specificity and sensitivity. At a false discovery rate of 0.05, a later analysis linked under 20,000 TCR beta sequences to specific HLA alleles. In vitro tests confirmed that three of the cytomegalovirus-associated TCR beta chains recognize cytomegalovirus antigens. The study gave a list of roughly 150 TCR beta chains associated with cytomegalovirus. A further reported finding was that TCR beta sequences accurately predicted the HLA-A and HLA-B alleles for most subjects in the first cohort. Seventeen rarely observed V segments, including chromosome 9 orphons, were excluded from the earlier analysis of several hundred of the donors because counts were too low. The 87-base-pair reads could not distinguish some IMGT-functional V segments, including TRBV6-2 and TRBV6-3, so those segments were excluded. The authors suggested that the approach could potentially be generalized to other disease states and immunological phenotypes. Immune exposure information for the cohort was limited to CMV serostatus. A later analysis found that most CMV-associated TCR beta chains appeared HLA-restricted, with HLA associations seemingly driven largely by CMV exposure. Only TCR beta chains were sequenced in this cohort, and the absence of alpha or paired-chain data limited detectable features. A later analysis found that TCR association rates varied across HLA loci, with DRB1 alleles showing the most associated TCRs and HLA-C alleles the fewest. In a later analysis, HLA-associated TCR beta chains showed more clonal expansion and lower generation probabilities than non-associated chains that were equally common. Broadly in line with IMGT annotations, most TCR beta V segments showed up in productive rearrangements about 87% or about 30% of the time in an earlier analysis of around 550 of the donors. Linkage disequilibrium might explain the correlated functional status among segregating V segments, but an unknown experimental factor could not be ruled out. Roughly uniform sequencing depth across donors was assumed in presence/absence analyses, although this assumption may not hold. According to a later genetic analysis, donors in an Asian-associated ancestry cluster had fewer N-insertions in productive TCRs than the approximately 610-donor mean. Because HLA typing was missing for some donors at each locus, association tests included only the typed subset. When HLA alleles, especially DR and DQ, strongly co-occurred, TCR associations were difficult to assign to individual alleles. A cluster of highly shared sequence variants was judged likely to be a technical artifact of the sequencing pipeline.

As concerns this clone: Its cognate antigen has yet to be identified. No clone much larger than this one lies a single base away; base qualities are absent.

In total, fewer than 750 healthy bone marrow donors made up the cohort. All cohort members were sampled while nominally healthy, although unrecorded immune exposures were likely present. The donor was CMV seronegative and was included in the group of about 350 seronegative cohort members. A peripheral blood sample was collected from each donor, and TCR beta sequencing was performed on peripheral blood mononuclear cells. The Qiagen DNeasy Blood Extraction Kit was used to extract genomic DNA from the blood cell samples. Libraries came from the immunoSEQ multiplex PCR assay. For the multiplex PCR, a mixture combining 60 forward primers for TCR Vbeta segments and 13 reverse primers for TCR Jbeta segments was used. Amplification of the CDR3 region of rearranged TCR beta genes was performed with a multiplex PCR assay on genomic DNA. The amplified TCR beta libraries were sequenced on the Illumina HiSeq System as 87-base-pair reads. Per the original workflow: A later analysis counted approximately 74 million unique TCR beta chains across the 666 repertoires, and some 11 million of these chains were shared by at least two donors. A nearest-neighbor algorithm error-corrected the raw reads and collapsed the reads into unique sequences, merging closely related sequences to remove PCR and sequencing errors. Alignment of CDR3 sequences to IMGT reference sequences was used to assign V, D and J gene segments. Each retained sequence needed at least a six-nucleotide match to both a V gene segment and a J gene segment. A rearrangement was called productive if the CDR3 had no stop codons and remained in frame with V and J, and every other rearrangement was called non-productive. Following IMGT convention, CDR3 was defined as the stretch from the second conserved V-encoded cysteine to the conserved J-encoded phenylalanine. The earlier analysis of a few hundred of the donors excluded sequences that lacked an unambiguous match to a single V gene segment. In an earlier analysis of 587 of the donors, a V segment was called functional when productive rearrangements were above 56.7%, and segregating when the standard deviation between donors exceeded 5%. A statistical classification framework was developed to diagnose cytomegalovirus status using the catalog of TCR beta chain sequences. In a later analysis, TCR nucleotide sequences were compared against IMGT/GENE-DB human TR gene sequences so that V and J genes could be assigned. The TCRdist pipeline was used in a later analysis to assign CDR3 sequences and most-parsimonious VDJ recombination scenarios. In a later analysis, each TCR beta chain was defined by its CDR3 amino acid sequence together with its V-gene family, and reads lacking a unique V-gene family were excluded. As a way to deal with suspected cross-contamination and a sequencing artifact, a later analysis dropped nearly 600 nucleotide sequences that were highly shared and had low generation probability. In a later analysis, a clonal expansion index was calculated for each public chain from normalized within-repertoire ranks of inferred template counts. A later analysis computed generation probabilities with a VDJ recombination model fitted to out-of-frame rearrangements, and checked the results against IGoR. In a later analysis, TCR-TCR, TCR-HLA and TCR-CMV co-occurrence was scored with hypergeometric tests, and a repertoire-size bias correction was applied to TCR pairs. A later analysis estimated false discovery rates by permuting HLA or CMV assignments 20 times. In a later analysis, co-occurring TCRs were grouped using DBSCAN, and TCRdist sequence similarity was added for clustering within HLA-allele-positive subsets. Co-occurrence clustering excluded repertoires with fewer than 30,000 or more than 120,000 public chains, plus five with anomalous nucleotide sharing. Sourced from immuneACCESS, this table was stored by TCRdb with only in-frame sequences that have V and J called. A share of the clones is absent; for the studies checked, an unresolved V gene accounts for under half, and the remainder has no known explanation. D and trimming come from the DNA, and the V and J calls and clone size come from that table. This sample has 150,000 to 200,000 clones in its table, and over 75% of those were observed once. The ten largest clones take up 0.5% of the sample.

In the germline V gene (reference sequence), CDR1 corresponds to MNHNY and CDR2 to SVGAGI. V gives up 5 bases and J gives up 0 bases, and the segment between their germline ends measures 17 bases. The CDR3, cysteine through phenylalanine, is 16 amino acids long. Only the CDR3 portion is preserved as DNA: 48 bases, with reading frame beginning at the first base. The receptor's source is a woman aged 50 to 60 in good health and CMV-seronegative. Source material: PBMCs. The rearrangement joined TRBV6-6 to TRBJ2-7; no confident D gene assignment can be made. The CDR3 loop reads CASSQRERESSYEQYF. The nucleotide sequence reads TGTGCCAGCAGTCAACGTGAAAGAGAGAGCTCCTACGAGCAGTACTTC.